This T cell receptor beta chain came from a study of T-cell reconstitution after alpha-beta-depleted transplantation in children (dated by TCRdb to the mid-2010s). As for the study more broadly: T-cell immune reconstitution after TCRalphabeta/CD19-depleted allogeneic hematopoietic cell transplantation in children was quantitatively tracked in the study by means of TCR repertoire profiling.

This clonotype was detected a few times. Its antigen is not yet known. Base-call qualities are not available, and no considerably larger clone is one nucleotide away. Study-wide findings and limitations: Over the following months the frequencies of hyperexpanded clones went down, and after one year T-cell counts and TCRbeta diversity were mostly credited to newly produced T cells. The high TCRbeta diversity at day 60 in some patients was ascribed to recipient T cells and intrathymic progenitors that had survived conditioning. The apparently early recovery of alphabetaT-cell counts about two months after transplant reportedly depended on only several hundred rapidly expanded clones that came from non-depleted graft cells.

The meaning of the sample's treatment or condition label: allogeneic hematopoietic cell transplantation with graft depleted of TCRalphabeta T cells and CD19 B cells. Transplant recipients were children who received TCRalphabeta/CD19-depleted allogeneic hematopoietic cell grafts. The protocol used for the library was PCR. The sequencer listed for this sample is Illumina HiSeq 2500. To normalize quantification of the TCRbeta repertoire, the TCR libraries were built with molecular barcoding that relied on unique molecular identifiers. TCRdb ran its own pipeline on the public reads, namely fastp trimming at Q25 and MiXCR clone calling, and kept in-frame beta chains. Here each entry gathers all rows of one CDR3 protein and keeps the most common genes and DNA. The sample table shows just over 200,000 distinct CDR3 sequences, and roughly 9.1% are seen once. Approximately 34% of the sample is taken by the ten largest.

From the cysteine up to the phenylalanine, the CDR3 has a length of 15 residues. Of the read, only the CDR3 DNA is kept; its 45 bases are in frame from base 1. The germline V gene provides CDR1 SGHTA and CDR2 FQGNSA. Compared with germline, V lacks 2 bases and J lacks 6 bases; bases without a gene match: 6. This material consisted of PBMCs, mostly from graft donor cells, taken 360 days after TCRalphabeta/CD19-depleted stem cell transplant. The receptor chain draws on TRBV7-2 and TRBJ2-1; 8 bases in the middle match TRBD2. The origin of this receptor is a male patient between 2 and 10 years old who had a stem cell transplant for acute myeloid leukemia, so the T cells may come from the graft donor. The CDR3 amino acid sequence is: CASSLFGGAANEQFF. The sequenced DNA is TGTGCCAGCAGCTTATTCGGGGGGGCCGCCAATGAGCAGTTCTTC. The variable domain in full, with residues beyond the CDR3 obtained from the reference TRBV7-2 and TRBJ2-1 genes, is GAGVSQSPSNKVTEKGKDVELRCDPISGHTALYWYRQSLGQGLEFLIYFQGNSAPDKSGLPSDRFSAERTGGSVSTLTIQRTQQEDSAVYLCASSLFGGAANEQFFGPGTRLTVL.